These 27 T cell receptor beta chains originate from one sample sequenced in a study of OX40 agonist ivuxolimab in advanced cancers. Measured with immunoSEQ multiplex PCR; TCRdb has only the in-frame clones, and not every one. The sample carries around 23,000 clones, around nine tenths recorded once. The sequenced sample was CD4+ or CD8+ T cells sorted from blood, obtained in a trial of the OX40 agonist ivuxolimab. These receptors all stem from an adult with an advanced solid tumor such as melanoma, head and neck, liver or kidney cancer.

This clone was seen only once. J is TRBJ2-2 and V is TRBV19, with D possibly TRBD2 on 6 matching bases. The CDR3 is made up of 18 amino acids. Trimming removed 5 bases at V and 1 base at J, with 20 bases between. Germline V gene lookup returns CDR1 LNHDA and CDR2 SQIVND (reference sequence). The CDR3: CASSLGRTEGLNTGELFF. In DNA, the CDR3 is TGTGCCAGTAGTCTGGGTAGGACTGAGGGACTGAACACCGGGGAGCTGTTTTTT. The full variable domain, its missing parts supplied by reference TRBV19 and TRBJ2-2, is DGGITQSPKYLFRKEGQNVTLSCEQNLNHDAMYWYRQDPGQGLRLIYYSQIVNDFQKGDIAEGYSVSREKKESFPLTVTSAQKNPTAFYLCASSLGRTEGLNTGELFFGEGSRLTVL.

The chain couples TRBV5-5 to TRBJ2-5; possible D gene TRBD2, 5 bases. Trimming removed 1 base at V and 5 bases at J, with 9 bases between. Germline V gene data show CDR1 as SGHKS and CDR2 as YYEKEE (reference sequence). This CDR3 comprises 13 residues. The CDR3 region is CASSLPGWETQYF. As DNA, the CDR3 is TGTGCCAGCAGCTTGCCGGGGTGGGAGACCCAGTACTTC.

The rearrangement links TRBV28 to TRBJ2-5; no reliable D call. Germline V gene lookup returns CDR1 MDHEN and CDR2 SYDVKM. The CDR3 runs 15 residues. V gave up 5 bases and J gave up 4 bases, with 17 bases separating them. The CDR3 loop is CASSPHPSPGETQYF. The CDR3, as DNA: TGTGCCAGCAGTCCCCACCCCTCCCCAGGAGAGACCCAGTACTTC.

This clone was observed once. V and J are TRBV7-9 and TRBJ1-1; 8 bases match TRBD1. Germline CDR1 and CDR2: SEHNR and FQNEAQ (reference sequence). Trimming took 7 bases from V and 0 from J; bases not matched to a gene: 10. This CDR3 region has 16 residues. The CDR3: CASTPRDRTVNTEAFF. The CDR3 nucleotides are TGTGCCAGCACCCCCAGGGACAGGACGGTGAACACTGAAGCTTTCTTT. The whole variable domain, filled in from reference TRBV7-9 and TRBJ1-1, reads DTGVSQNPRHKITKRGQNVTFRCDPISEHNRLYWYRQTLGQGPEFLTYFQNEAQLEKSRLLSDRFSAERPKGSFSTLEIQRTEQGDSAMYLCASTPRDRTVNTEAFFGQGTRLTVV.

This clone came up once. This chain links TRBV27 with TRBJ2-5; D is unclear. V was cut by 5 bases and J by 3 bases, with 4 bases left in between. Germline-derived CDR1 and CDR2 are MNHEY and SMNVEV (reference sequence). The CDR3 contains 11 residues. CDR3 region: CASSTKETQYF. The CDR3 DNA sequence: TGTGCCAGCAGTACTAAAGAGACCCAGTACTTC.

V and J are TRBV7-6 and TRBJ1-1, with 8 bases fitting TRBD1. V lost 4 bases and J lost 0; bases outside the gene matches: 10. The germline V gene encodes CDR1 SGHVS and CDR2 FNYEAQ. The CDR3 is 17 amino acids. The DNA for the CDR3 is TGTGCCAGCAGCTGGACAGGGTTCCCCGAGATGAACACTGAAGCTTTCTTT. Its translation: CASSWTGFPEMNTEAFF.

This chain connects TRBV2 to TRBJ2-3; TRBD1 is a possible D gene (5 bases). The CDR3 runs 13 residues. The V end lost 11 bases, the J end lost 4 bases, and 16 bases lay between the germline ends. The germline V gene has CDR1 SNHLY and CDR2 FYNNEI. The CDR3 bases are TGTGCCGAAGGGCAGGGCCGGGCAGATACGCAGTATTTT. This sequence encodes CAEGQGRADTQYF. Combining the CDR3 with reference TRBV2 and TRBJ2-3 gives the whole variable domain EPEVTQTPSHQVTQMGQEVILRCVPISNHLYFYWYRQILGQKVEFLVSFYNNEISEKSEIFDDQFSVERPDGSNFTLKIRSTKLEDSAMYFCAEGQGRADTQYFGPGTRLTVL.

The chain uses TRBV19 and TRBJ2-7; D gene unclear. This CDR3 has 15 amino acids. V was clipped by 5 bases and J by 5 bases, with 19 bases between them. Germline V gene data show CDR1 as LNHDA and CDR2 as SQIVND (reference sequence). CDR3 region: CASSVRPNYANEQYF. Here the CDR3 DNA reads TGTGCCAGTAGTGTTCGGCCCAATTACGCCAACGAGCAGTACTTC.

This clone was seen once. The rearrangement joins TRBV2 to TRBJ1-1, with a weak D call TRBD1 (6 bases). Trimming cost V 8 bases and J 2 bases, with 9 bases left between them. CDR1 SNHLY and CDR2 FYNNEI come from the germline V gene. This CDR3 is 12 amino acids long. CDR3 residues: CASWGPNTEAFF. The CDR3 DNA reads TGTGCCAGCTGGGGGCCCAACACTGAAGCTTTCTTT.

V usage is TRBV14 and J usage is TRBJ2-3, with D uncertain. The V end lost 2 bases, the J end lost 4 bases, and 13 bases lay between the germline ends. The CDR3 is made up of 15 amino acids. Per the germline V gene, CDR1 is SGHDN and CDR2 is FVKESK. CDR3 nucleotide sequence: TGTGCCAGCAGCCAAACGGACCCCTGGGCAGATACGCAGTATTTT. Translated, it gives CASSQTDPWADTQYF.

This chain connects TRBV30 to TRBJ1-3; D uncertain. V lost 8 bases, J lost 0 bases, and 11 bases lay in between. Germline CDR1 and CDR2: GTSNPN and SVGIG (reference sequence). This CDR3 region has 13 residues. Written as DNA, the CDR3 is TGTGCCACGGACGGTAACTCTGGAAACACCATATATTTT. Translated, it gives CATDGNSGNTIYF.

This rearrangement joins TRBV4-3 to TRBJ2-3; no definite D call. V was cut by 0 bases and J by 2 bases, with 6 bases left in between. The CDR3 has 14 residues. Germline V CDR1 and CDR2: LGHNA, YSLEER. The CDR3 region is CASSQDGPTDTQYF. Written as DNA, the CDR3 is TGCGCCAGCAGCCAAGATGGGCCCACAGATACGCAGTATTTT.

The chain uses TRBV7-9 and TRBJ2-5; possible D gene TRBD2, 5 bases. Judging by the DNA end, TRBJ2-7 fits better; the J call may be wrong. The CDR3 is 14 residues long. Germline CDR1 SEHNR, CDR2 FQNEAQ (reference sequence). The chain's CDR3 is CASSLAGETYEQYF. The CDR3, as DNA: TGTGCCAGCAGCTTAGCGGGAGAGACCTACGAGCAGTACTTC.

The chain recombines TRBV7-2 with TRBJ2-3; the match to TRBD2 covers 12 bases. Germline lookup yields CDR1 SGHTA and CDR2 FQGNSA. The CDR3 extends over 16 amino acids. V shed 4 bases, J shed 8 bases, and the junction held 10 bases outside the gene matches. This CDR3 reads CASSSLAGGASSTQYF. CDR3 coding DNA: TGTGCCAGCAGCTCACTAGCGGGGGGCGCATCATCTACGCAGTATTTT.

The rearrangement uses TRBV5-6 and TRBJ1-1; TRBD1 is a possible D gene (6 bases). There are 15 residues in the CDR3. Germline values: CDR1 SGHDT, CDR2 YYEEEE. V was pared by 2 bases and J by 4 bases, with 15 bases between. CDR3 nucleotides: TGTGCCAGCAGCTTTGTCGGGGGCGAGATCACTGAAGCTTTCTTT. The encoded protein is CASSFVGGEITEAFF.

The gene calls are TRBV27 and TRBJ1-4; the match to TRBD1 covers 7 bases. CDR1 and CDR2 from the germline V gene are MNHEY and SMNVEV (reference sequence). This CDR3 has 16 residues. After removal of 5 bases from V and 1 base from J, the junction contained 7 bases not matched to a gene. The CDR3 reads CASSPSTGETNEKLFF. CDR3 bases: TGTGCCAGCAGTCCGTCCACAGGGGAAACTAATGAAAAACTGTTTTTT.

The CDR3 protein is CASSPRLGTYQETQYF. The CDR3 DNA follows: TGTGCCAGCAGCCCGCGACTAGGGACGTACCAAGAGACCCAGTACTTC. The genes are TRBV7-6 and TRBJ2-5; possibly TRBD2 for D (6 bases). In germline, CDR1 is SGHVS, CDR2 FNYEAQ. The CDR3 is made up of 16 amino acids. V dropped 5 bases and J dropped 0 bases, with 16 bases sitting between them.

About this clone itself: The junction shows a germline mismatch at one end, possibly a read error. In nucleotides, the CDR3 is TGTGCCAGCAGCTTAACGGGAGACCCTGGGGACTTC. It yields the protein CASSLTGDPGDF. The chain combines TRBV7-8 with TRBJ2-4; weak D call: TRBD2 (6 bases). In germline, CDR1 is SGHVS, CDR2 FQNEAQ. The CDR3 contains 12 residues. Full variable domain (outside the CDR3, taken from reference TRBV7-8 and TRBJ2-4): GAGVSQSPRYKVAKRGQDVALRCDPISGHVSLFWYQQALGQGPEFLTYFQNEAQLDKSGLPSDRFFAERPEGSVSTLKIQRTQQEDSAVYLCASSLTGDPGDFGAGTRLSVL.

This rearrangement joins TRBV9 to TRBJ2-1; possibly TRBD1 for D (6 bases). The CDR3 is made up of 15 amino acids. Trimming left V 4 bases short and J 0 bases short, with 11 bases between. The germline gives CDR1 SGDLS, CDR2 YYNGEE. CDR3 bases: TGTGCCAGCAGCCCAGGGGTGTTCTCCTACAATGAGCAGTTCTTC. It yields the protein CASSPGVFSYNEQFF.

J is TRBJ2-2 and V is TRBV11-3; D may be TRBD2 (5 bases). Germline CDR1 reads SGHNT; CDR2 reads YENEEA. There are 13 residues in the CDR3. The V end was cut by 3 bases, the J end by 8 bases, with 10 bases between. The CDR3: CASSFETGGELFF. CDR3 DNA sequence: TGTGCCAGCAGCTTTGAGACGGGGGGGGAGCTGTTTTTT.

The chain recombines TRBV5-5 with TRBJ2-7; D perhaps matches TRBD1 (6 bases). The V gene lost 2 bases and the J gene lost 0 bases, with 12 bases spanning the gap. The CDR3 has 15 residues. The germline gives CDR1 SGHKS, CDR2 YYEKEE (reference sequence). The CDR3 DNA follows: TGTGCCAGCAGCTTCCGATGGGACAACTCCTACGAGCAGTACTTC. Translated: CASSFRWDNSYEQYF.

The chain employs TRBV6-5 and TRBJ2-2; D not resolved. Trimming shortened V by 0 bases and J by 0 bases, and 8 bases separated the two germline ends. Germline assignment: CDR1 MNHEY and CDR2 SVGAGI. This CDR3 is 16 amino acids long. The CDR3 nucleotides read TGTGCCAGCAGTTACTCCCCGAGGACGAACACCGGGGAGCTGTTTTTT. This translates into CASSYSPRTNTGELFF.

The chain recombines TRBV6-6 with TRBJ1-1; possible D gene TRBD1, 5 bases. Germline CDR1 MNHNY, CDR2 SVGAGI (reference sequence). The CDR3 is 14 amino acids. Between the trimmed V and J ends, which lost 7 bases and 5 bases, there was a span of 17 bases. The CDR3 coding sequence is TGTGCCAGCACCCGGGGGAGGGGAGTTACTGAAGCTTTCTTT. Translated, it gives CASTRGRGVTEAFF.

This chain's CDR3 is CASSLGGGADTQYF. The CDR3 DNA is TGTGCCAGCAGCTTAGGCGGAGGCGCAGATACGCAGTATTTT. The V and J genes are TRBV11-2 and TRBJ2-3; TRBD2 is a possible D gene (5 bases). V dropped 1 base and J dropped 4 bases, with 9 bases sitting between them. This CDR3 is 14 amino acids long. Germline CDR1 and CDR2: SGHAT and FQNNGV.

The rearrangement links TRBV11-2 to TRBJ2-7; 8 bases fit TRBD1. The CDR3 totals 16 residues. The germline V gene has CDR1 SGHAT and CDR2 FQNNGV. The V gene end was trimmed by 0 bases and the J gene end by 4 bases; junction bases not matched to a gene: 8. The CDR3 bases are TGTGCCAGCAGCTTAGACCCCACAGGGGGAGAATACGAGCAGTACTTC. The encoded protein is CASSLDPTGGEYEQYF.

The CDR3 DNA is TGTGCCAGCTCAGCGACCTTCCTTCAGGGTGTACAAGAGACCCAGTACTTC. This encodes CASSATFLQGVQETQYF. The chain uses TRBV18 and TRBJ2-5; a weak D match, TRBD1 (5 bases). Germline-derived CDR1 and CDR2 are KGHSH and LQKENI. The V end lost 5 bases, the J end lost 2 bases, and 21 bases lay between the germline ends. The CDR3 spans 17 residues.

This chain connects TRBV28 to TRBJ1-5, with a weak D call TRBD1 (5 bases). V was cut by 8 bases and J by 4 bases, with 21 bases left in between. This CDR3 region has 16 residues. Germline CDR1 is MDHEN and CDR2 is SYDVKM. CDR3 protein: CASRTSGEGKNQPQHF. CDR3 DNA: TGTGCCAGCCGTACCTCTGGGGAGGGGAAAAATCAGCCCCAGCATTTT.